This T cell receptor beta chain was identified in a study of blood T cell repertoires in COVID-19. For the study at large: The cDNA or gDNA used as material had been derived from T cells, B-cell-depleted T cells, or PBMCs.

Germline loops: CDR1 SGHAT, CDR2 FQNNGV. Unmatched junction bases numbered 8, after V lost 5 bases and J lost 8 bases. The CDR3 totals 13 residues. Under the authors' procedure: Researchers report that nucleated cell counts were estimated from reference gene primer amplification. Assay used: immunoSEQ multiplex PCR; TCRdb lists only in-frame clones, some missing. V and J calls and clone size are as listed in that table; D and trimming were resolved from the DNA. The sample consists of over 95,000 clones, about 81% of them appearing once. The clonotype originates from a woman aged 55-69 years with acute or convalescent COVID-19. The source material was peripheral blood. This chain links TRBV11-2 with TRBJ1-2; 7 bases match TRBD1. CDR3 sequence (DNA): TGTGCCAGCAGCCTAGGACAGGCTTACGGCTACACCTTC. Amino acid sequence: CASSLGQAYGYTF.